The source of this TCR beta chain is a study of graft-versus-host responses after intestinal transplantation. About this clone itself: The target antigen is unknown.

The protocol was immunoSEQ multiplex PCR, while the TCRdb copy is restricted to in-frame clones and leaves out a portion. The profile shows approximately 99,000 clones, about nine tenths of them singletons. This TCR was recovered from a human donor who was the organ donor for an intestinal transplant. Sequencing used unstimulated CD4+ T cells sorted from spleen or lymph node cells, obtained before transplant.

DNA for the CDR3: TGTGCCAGTTCTGACGGACTAGCTAACTATGGCTACACCTTC. Its protein is CASSDGLANYGYTF. The gene calls are TRBV19 and TRBJ1-2; no clear D gene. Germline V CDR1 and CDR2: LNHDA, SQIVND (reference sequence). V was trimmed by 8 bases and J by 0 bases, leaving 13 bases between them. CDR3 length equals 14 residues.